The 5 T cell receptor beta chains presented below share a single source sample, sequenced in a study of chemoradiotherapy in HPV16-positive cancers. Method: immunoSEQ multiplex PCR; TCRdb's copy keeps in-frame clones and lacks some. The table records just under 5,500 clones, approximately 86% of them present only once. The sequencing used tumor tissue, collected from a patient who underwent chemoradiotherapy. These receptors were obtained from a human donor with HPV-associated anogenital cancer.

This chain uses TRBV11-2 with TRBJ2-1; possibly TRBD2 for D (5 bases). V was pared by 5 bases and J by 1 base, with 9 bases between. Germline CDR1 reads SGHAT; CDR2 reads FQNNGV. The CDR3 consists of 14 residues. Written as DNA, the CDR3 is TGTGCCAGCAGCCCCCGCGGGTCCTACAATGAGCAGTTCTTC. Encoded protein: CASSPRGSYNEQFF.

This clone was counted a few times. This CDR3 reads CASSPKWTGQWLNYGYTF. The CDR3 nucleotides are TGTGCCAGTAGTCCGAAATGGACAGGGCAGTGGCTTAACTATGGCTACACCTTC. The J gene is TRBJ1-2, the V gene TRBV19, with 8 bases matching TRBD1. V shed 5 bases, J shed 1 base, and the junction held 15 bases outside the gene matches. The CDR3 contains 18 residues. CDR1 is LNHDA, CDR2 SQIVND, per germline (reference sequence).

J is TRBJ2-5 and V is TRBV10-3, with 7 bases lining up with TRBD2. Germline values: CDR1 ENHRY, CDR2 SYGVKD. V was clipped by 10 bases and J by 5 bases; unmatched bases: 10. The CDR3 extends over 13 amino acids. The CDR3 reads CATAGREGETQYF. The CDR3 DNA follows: TGTGCCACCGCGGGGAGGGAGGGGGAGACCCAGTACTTC.

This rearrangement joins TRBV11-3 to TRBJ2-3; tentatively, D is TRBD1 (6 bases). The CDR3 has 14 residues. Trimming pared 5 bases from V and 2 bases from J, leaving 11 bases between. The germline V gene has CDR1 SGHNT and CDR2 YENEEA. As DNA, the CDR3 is TGTGCCAGCAGCCGAGTGGGGGCCACAGATACGCAGTATTTT. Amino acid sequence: CASSRVGATDTQYF. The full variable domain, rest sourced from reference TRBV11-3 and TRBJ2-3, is EAGVVQSPRYKIIEKKQPVAFWCNPISGHNTLYWYLQNLGQGPELLIRYENEEAVDDSQLPKDRFSAERLKGVDSTLKIQPAELGDSAVYLCASSRVGATDTQYFGPGTRLTVL.

This CDR3 reads CASSQTQGQPQHF. CDR3 nucleotides: TGCGCCAGCAGCCAGACGCAGGGACAGCCCCAGCATTTT. The genes are TRBV5-1 and TRBJ1-5, with D possibly being TRBD1 (5 bases). CDR1 is SGHRS, CDR2 YFSETQ, per germline. Trimming shortened V by 4 bases and J by 7 bases, and 12 bases separated the two germline ends. This CDR3 has 13 residues.